One and the same sample provided the 5 T cell receptor beta chains below, sequenced in a study of Graves' ophthalmopathy and Graves' hyperthyroidism. RNA transcripts were the source from which TCR beta CDR3 regions were amplified. RT-PCR in the first round used HTBI primers; a second-round multiplex PCR followed. TCRdb re-derived calls from the multiplex PCR reads in MiXCR, one entry per CDR3 protein. The table lists about 620,000 distinct CDR3 sequences, about a fifth of them singletons, with roughly 6.9% in the top ten. Sequencing was performed on peripheral blood. These receptors were collected from a young woman with stable Graves' hyperthyroidism. Some clones in this sample may be carry-over from other donors' samples.

With regard to this clonotype: Being one base from a much bigger clone, this may be a read error. The CDR3 carries no conserved terminal phenylalanine or tryptophan, so it likely arises from a read error. The chain links TRBV18 to TRBJ2-5; D perhaps matches TRBD2 (5 bases). Between the trimmed V and J ends, which lost 0 bases and 4 bases, there was a span of 12 bases. Germline CDR1 is KGHSH and CDR2 is LQKENI. There are 15 residues in the CDR3. CDR3 in amino acids: CASSPPFLARETQYY. For the CDR3, the DNA is TGTGCCAGCTCACCACCGTTCCTAGCTAGAGAGACCCAGTACTAC.

In this sample, this clonotype turned up many times. The chain joins TRBV7-9 to TRBJ2-5, with D possibly being TRBD1 (7 bases). This CDR3 spans 14 amino acids. Germline V gene data show CDR1 as SEHNR and CDR2 as FQNEAQ (reference sequence). V dropped 11 bases and J dropped 2 bases, with 18 bases sitting between them. DNA for the CDR3: TGTGCCGGAGGGGCCAGGGGGACTCAAGAGACCCAGTACTTC. This codes for CAGGARGTQETQYF.

This clonotype was counted at least ten times. The chain links TRBV20-1 to TRBJ1-1, with D uncertain. The CDR3 is 17 amino acids. V was pared by 0 bases and J by 2 bases, with 19 bases between. Germline CDR1 DFQATT, CDR2 SNEGSKA (reference sequence). The CDR3 is CSARDLGSRDGNTEAFF. CDR3 DNA: TGCAGTGCTAGAGATCTAGGGTCGAGGGATGGAAACACTGAAGCTTTCTTT.

This clonotype was picked up one time. The chain joins TRBV28 to TRBJ1-2, with D maybe TRBD1 (6 bases). The CDR3 has 13 amino acids. The germline V gene encodes CDR1 MDHEN and CDR2 SYDVKM. Between the trimmed V and J ends, which lost 3 bases and 8 bases, there was a span of 13 bases. The CDR3 region has the DNA TGTGCCAGCAGTTTCCAGGGGATACTCGGCTACACCTTC. It encodes CASSFQGILGYTF.

Many counts were recorded for this clonotype. The chain joins TRBV6-1 to TRBJ1-6, with D maybe TRBD1 (5 bases). There are 16 residues in the CDR3. From germline, CDR1 is MNHNS and CDR2 SASEGT. V lost 8 bases and J 0 bases, leaving 14 bases between the germline ends. CDR3 loop: CASALGPSSYNSPLHF. The DNA of the CDR3 is TGTGCCAGCGCCTTGGGGCCAAGCTCCTATAATTCACCCCTCCACTTT.